The 4 T cell receptor beta chains below were found in one sample sequenced in a study of T cells after yellow fever vaccination. Using its own MiXCR run on the 5' RACE reads, TCRdb lists one record per CDR3 protein. The table includes hundreds of thousands of distinct CDR3 sequences, about 12% detected once. Source: PBMCs, taken on the day of the yellow fever booster vaccination. These receptors originate from a man aged 30 to 45 who received the YFV17D yellow fever vaccine.

The chain joins TRBV30 to TRBJ2-5, with unresolved D. The CDR3 contains 13 residues. Trimming took off 1 base at V and 9 bases at J, with 15 bases between the two ends. Germline V gene lookup returns CDR1 GTSNPN and CDR2 SVGIG (reference sequence). As DNA, the CDR3 is TGTGCCTGGAGTGCCGGACCCGAAGGACCCCAGTACTTC. This translates into CAWSAGPEGPQYF.

This clonotype has more than one count but fewer than ten. The gene calls are TRBV28 and TRBJ1-5; D is perhaps TRBD1 (5 bases). This CDR3 has 14 amino acids. V was cut by 8 bases and J by 2 bases, with 13 bases left in between. From germline, CDR1 is MDHEN and CDR2 SYDVKM. The DNA of the CDR3 is TGTGCCAGCCTGGGGGGTTTTGGCAATCAGCCCCAGCATTTT. This encodes CASLGGFGNQPQHF.

This clonotype has just a few counts. This chain connects TRBV9 to TRBJ2-3, with D maybe TRBD1 (6 bases). The CDR3 consists of 16 residues. The V gene lost 4 bases and the J gene lost 0 bases, with 15 bases spanning the gap. CDR1 and CDR2 (germline): SGDLS, YYNGEE. Here the CDR3 reads CASSPRTDTSTDTQYF. DNA for the CDR3: TGTGCCAGCAGCCCCCGGACAGACACTAGCACAGATACGCAGTATTTT.

This sequence joins TRBV7-8 and TRBJ2-3, with unresolved D. This CDR3 comprises 17 residues. Per the germline V gene, CDR1 is SGHVS and CDR2 is FQNEAQ. Trimming pared 4 bases from V and 2 bases from J, leaving 19 bases between. Here the CDR3 DNA reads TGTGCCAGCAGCTCCCGCCCGTGGTCCTCTACCACAGATACGCAGTATTTT. Its protein is CASSSRPWSSTTDTQYF.